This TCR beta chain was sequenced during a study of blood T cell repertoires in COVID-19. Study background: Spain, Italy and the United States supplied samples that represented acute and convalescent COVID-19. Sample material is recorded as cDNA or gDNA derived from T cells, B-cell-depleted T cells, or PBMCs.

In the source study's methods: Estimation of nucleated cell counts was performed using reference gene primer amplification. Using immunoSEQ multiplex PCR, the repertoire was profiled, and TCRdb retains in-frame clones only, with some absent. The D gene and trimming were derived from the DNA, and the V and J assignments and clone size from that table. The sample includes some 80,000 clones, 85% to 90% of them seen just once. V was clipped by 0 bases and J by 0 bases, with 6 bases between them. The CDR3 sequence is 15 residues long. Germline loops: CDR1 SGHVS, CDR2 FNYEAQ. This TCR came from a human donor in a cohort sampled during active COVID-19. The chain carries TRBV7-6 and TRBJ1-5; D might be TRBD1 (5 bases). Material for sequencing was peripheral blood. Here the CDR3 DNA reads TGTGCCAGCAGCTTAGCTCAGGGTAGCAATCAGCCCCAGCATTTT. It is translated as CASSLAQGSNQPQHF.